This T cell receptor beta chain is from a study of T cell repertoires in aging, cancer and after chemotherapy. In the study overall: Repeat sampling of healthy donors over several months to years showed clear clonal overlap. Millions of TCR reads were in the whole dataset. Study-level points and caveats: Untreated cancer patients had significantly lower blood TCR diversity than age-matched healthy donors. In each cancer cohort, median generation probability increased across chemotherapy, suggesting thymic output rebounded.

This clonotype was seen more than once but under ten times. Its antigen is still unknown. Rearranged V-D-J TRB sequences were amplified with a mixed TRB-A/B primer pool. MiXCR was run by TCRdb on the multiplex PCR reads, yielding one entry per CDR3 protein. Counted here are around 5,000 distinct CDR3 sequences, 26% occurring once; the ten biggest clones make up 15% to 20%. CDR3 size: 17 residues. Amplification of TCR beta used genomic DNA extracted from peripheral blood. Sequenced input: blood. This TCR derives from a human donor in good health. The chain combines TRBV21-1 with TRBJ2-3; the D segment call TRBD2 is taken from the table without a DNA check. TRBV21-1 is a listed pseudogene. Here the CDR3 DNA reads TGTGCCAGCAGCAAAGGGGGGACTAGCGGGAGACCAGATACGCAGTATTTT. Translated: CASSKGGTSGRPDTQYF.